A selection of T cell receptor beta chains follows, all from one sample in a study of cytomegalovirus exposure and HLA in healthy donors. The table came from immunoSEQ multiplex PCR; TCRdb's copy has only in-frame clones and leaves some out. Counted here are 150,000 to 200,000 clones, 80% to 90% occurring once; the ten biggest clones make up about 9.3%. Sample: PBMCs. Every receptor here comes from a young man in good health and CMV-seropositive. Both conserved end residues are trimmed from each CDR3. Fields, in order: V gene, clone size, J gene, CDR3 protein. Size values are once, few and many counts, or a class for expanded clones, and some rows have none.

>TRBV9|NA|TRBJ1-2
ASSVTTGIGGYT
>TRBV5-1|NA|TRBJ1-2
ASSMTGEAYGYT
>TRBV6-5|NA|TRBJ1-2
ASSYVGGSYT
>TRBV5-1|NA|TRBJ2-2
ASSRTSMNTGELF
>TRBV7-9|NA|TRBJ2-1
ATLSDNEQF
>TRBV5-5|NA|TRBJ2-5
ASRRTRTAKETQY
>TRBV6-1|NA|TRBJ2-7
ASSETSEPF
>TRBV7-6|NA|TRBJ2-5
ASSLSVGGGGETQY
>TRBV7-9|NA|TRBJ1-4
ASSSPLGTSRGKLF
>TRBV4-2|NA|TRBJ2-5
ASSPAPGRRVETQY
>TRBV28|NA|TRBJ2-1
ASSLFAGPSSYNEQF
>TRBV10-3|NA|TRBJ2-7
ATTGTADYEQY
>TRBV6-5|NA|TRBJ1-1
ASSYSTGYNTEAF
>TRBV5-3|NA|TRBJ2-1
AGVPTLAGVYNEQF
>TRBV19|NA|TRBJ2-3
ASSTPNYTDTQY
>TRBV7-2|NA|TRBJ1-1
ASSGSWGQNTEAF
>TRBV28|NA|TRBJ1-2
ASRTALYGYT
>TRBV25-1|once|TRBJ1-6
ASSEYLSGLNSPLH
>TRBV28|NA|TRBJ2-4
ASSPFSGGSLAKNIQY
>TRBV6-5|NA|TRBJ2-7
ASSYQLGYTRNEQY
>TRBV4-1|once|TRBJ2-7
ASSQGQGINEQY
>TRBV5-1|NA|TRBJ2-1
ASSLETASYNEQF
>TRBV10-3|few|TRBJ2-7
AISDTTYEQY
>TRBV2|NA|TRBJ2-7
ASSDQGSSYEQY
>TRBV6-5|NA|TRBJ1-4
ASSDYRGQGEKLF
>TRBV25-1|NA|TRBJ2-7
ASSEGTGRSYEQY
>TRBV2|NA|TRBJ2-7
ASSPDGSYEQY